Each of the 13 T cell receptor beta chains below was sequenced from the same sample in a study of CD8 T cells in ankylosing spondylitis. TCRdb redid the calling of the 5' RACE reads with MiXCR, one entry per CDR3 protein. The table includes a few hundred thousand distinct CDR3 sequences, about 22% detected once. General observations from the study: What appeared characteristic of ankylosing spondylitis blood was a TCR beta motif of fewer than ten highly homologous variants.

These receptors have no identified antigens. The sequenced material came from blood, either unsorted or a sorted T cell fraction (not recorded which). Receptor source: a male donor with ankylosing spondylitis.

The chain has TRBV28 and TRBJ1-2; 9 bases line up with TRBD1. The CDR3 loop spans 12 amino acids. The V gene's germline CDR1 is MDHEN and CDR2 SYDVKM. J was trimmed by 2 bases and V by 9 bases; bases with no gene match: 1. The CDR3 coding sequence is TGTGCCAGTACAGGGGGCAACTATGGCTACACCTTC. This sequence encodes CASTGGNYGYTF.

The chain uses TRBV9 and TRBJ1-2, with a weak D call TRBD1 (5 bases). The V and J ends lost 0 bases and 1 base respectively, with 7 bases between them. The CDR3 sequence is 14 residues long. CDR1 and CDR2 (germline): SGDLS, YYNGEE. The CDR3 DNA reads TGTGCCAGCAGCGTAGCAGGGATTAACTATGGCTACACCTTC. This gives the protein CASSVAGINYGYTF.

J is TRBJ2-5 and V is TRBV14; the D gene is possibly TRBD2 (5 bases). V was trimmed by 0 bases and J by 1 base, leaving 9 bases between them. Germline V lookup: CDR1 SGHDN, CDR2 FVKESK. The CDR3 length is 15 residues. The DNA for the CDR3 is TGTGCCAGCAGCCAAGATTTCCGGGGCCAAGAGACCCAGTACTTC. Translating gives CASSQDFRGQETQYF. The whole variable domain, remainder taken from reference TRBV14 and TRBJ2-5, is EAGVTQFPSHSVIEKGQTVTLRCDPISGHDNLYWYRRVMGKEIKFLLHFVKESKQDESGMPNNRFLAERTGGTYSTLKVQPAELEDSGVYFCASSQDFRGQETQYFGPGTRLLVL.

There are a few counts of this clonotype. This sequence joins TRBV10-3 and TRBJ1-2; no clear D gene. CDR3 length: 12 residues. Trimming stripped 2 bases from V and 8 bases from J, with 9 bases between. Germline assignment: CDR1 ENHRY and CDR2 SYGVKD. CDR3 residues: CAISEGQRGYTF. CDR3 nucleotides: TGTGCCATCAGTGAGGGCCAGAGGGGCTACACCTTC.

This clonotype has just a few counts. This chain uses TRBV12-3 or TRBV12-4 with TRBJ2-7; tentative D call: TRBD2 (7 bases). CDR3 length: 13 amino acids. Trimming stripped 3 bases from V and 7 bases from J, with 13 bases between. CDR3 in amino acids: CASSLGGPGEQYF. The CDR3 region has the DNA TGTGCCAGCAGTTTGGGGGGGCCGGGGGAGCAGTACTTC.

This clonotype was seen a few times. This rearrangement joins TRBV28 to TRBJ2-7; 8 bases are shared with TRBD1. Germline CDR1 MDHEN, CDR2 SYDVKM. Unmatched junction bases numbered 11, after V lost 7 bases and J lost 3 bases. The CDR3 contains 15 residues. The CDR3 sequence: CASTQTGTGLYEQYF. The CDR3 nucleotides are TGTGCCAGCACCCAAACCGGGACAGGTCTCTACGAGCAGTACTTC.

V is TRBV6-2 or TRBV6-3 and J is TRBJ2-1, with TRBD2 as a possible D gene (5 bases). The CDR3 is 13 amino acids. The germline V and J ends were trimmed by 6 bases and 15 bases, with 21 bases remaining between them. Germline V lookup: CDR1 MNHEY, CDR2 SVGEGT. CDR3 sequence: CASSQTFPGYLFF. The CDR3 coding sequence is TGTGCCAGCAGCCAAACCTTCCCGGGGTATCTGTTCTTC.

This clonotype was detected only a few times. V and J are TRBV9 and TRBJ2-1, with a possible D match to TRBD2 (6 bases). The V end lost 0 bases, the J end lost 15 bases, and 13 bases lay between the germline ends. The CDR3 contains 12 residues. Germline CDR1 reads SGDLS; CDR2 reads YYNGEE. In DNA form, the CDR3 reads TGTGCCAGCAGCGTAGGCGGGGCCTTGTTGTTCTTC. As protein: CASSVGGALLFF.

This chain joins TRBV20-1 and TRBJ1-2, with D perhaps matching TRBD1 (5 bases). The CDR3 sequence is 12 residues long. The germline gives CDR1 DFQATT, CDR2 SNEGSKA (reference sequence). The ends were cut back, 3 bases at V and 4 bases at J, with 9 bases in the middle. The CDR3 reads CSASQGIYGYTF. DNA for the CDR3: TGCAGTGCTAGCCAGGGAATCTATGGCTACACCTTC.

This clonotype was detected only once. One end of the junction is discordant with germline, which a read error may explain. The V gene is TRBV2, the J gene TRBJ1-1, with D hard to call. Germline CDR1 and CDR2: SNHLY and FYNNEI. This CDR3 contains 14 residues. CDR3 nucleotides: TGTGCCAGCAGCGGGAATATTTTGAACATTGAAGCTTTCTTT. Its protein product is CASSGNILNIEAFF.

This clonotype has just a few counts. This chain joins TRBV14 and TRBJ2-1; the D is unclear. The CDR3 covers 17 residues. V was clipped by 4 bases and J by 0 bases, with 16 bases between them. Looked up from germline, CDR1 is SGHDN and CDR2 is FVKESK. The CDR3 sequence is CASSRNLYSGSYNEQFF. DNA for the CDR3: TGTGCCAGCAGCCGCAATCTATATTCTGGCTCCTACAATGAGCAGTTCTTC.

The J gene is TRBJ2-7, the V gene TRBV29-1, with a possible D match to TRBD1 (6 bases). V lost 8 bases, J lost 1 base, and 18 bases lay in between. From germline, CDR1 is SQVTM and CDR2 ANQGSEA. This CDR3 is built from 14 residues. In DNA form, the CDR3 reads TGCAGCCCCCGGGTGACAGGCTTTTCCTACGAGCAGTACTTC. Amino acids: CSPRVTGFSYEQYF.

This sequence joins TRBV2 and TRBJ1-5; 8 bases line up with TRBD1. The CDR3 extends over 15 amino acids. V was clipped by 6 bases and J by 4 bases; unmatched bases: 8. The germline V gene encodes CDR1 SNHLY and CDR2 FYNNEI. CDR3 nucleotides: TGTGCCAGCAGCAAGGACAGGGCGATTAATCAGCCCCAGCATTTT. Its protein product is CASSKDRAINQPQHF. Variable domain in full (rest from reference TRBV2 and TRBJ1-5): EPEVTQTPSHQVTQMGQEVILRCVPISNHLYFYWYRQILGQKVEFLVSFYNNEISEKSEIFDDQFSVERPDGSNFTLKIRSTKLEDSAMYFCASSKDRAINQPQHFGDGTRLSIL.